A selection of T cell receptor beta chains follows, all from one sample in a study of T cell changes during pregnancy in multiple sclerosis. Clones were read by immunoSEQ multiplex PCR, and TCRdb kept only the in-frame ones, dropping some. The data hold 20,000 to 25,000 clones, with 85% to 95% observed a single time. The sample here was CD4+ T cells from peripheral blood mononuclear cells, taken in the third trimester of pregnancy. These receptors originate from a female donor with multiple sclerosis, enrolled in a pregnancy study. Each CDR3 is given with its conserved first and last residue. The D gene is left open where the match is weak. Where a row states a size, it is once, few, many or the class of an expanded clone; other rows omit it.

cdr3_aa: CASSPRASGAETQYF
cdr3_nt: TGTGCCAGCTCACCAAGGGCTAGCGGGGCGGAGACCCAGTACTTC
clone_size: once
j_call: TRBJ2-5
v_call: TRBV18
d_call: TRBD2

cdr3_aa: CASSLSFGGGADTQYF
cdr3_nt: TGTGCCAGCAGCTTGAGCTTCGGCGGGGGGGCAGATACGCAGTATTTT
clone_size: -
j_call: TRBJ2-3
v_call: TRBV7-2
d_call: TRBD2

cdr3_aa: CASSLRDRGNTIYF
cdr3_nt: TGTGCCAGCAGTCTCCGGGACAGGGGAAACACCATATATTTT
clone_size: -
j_call: TRBJ1-3
v_call: TRBV6-6
d_call: TRBD1

cdr3_aa: CASSYGSGHDEKLFF
cdr3_nt: TGTGCCAGCAGTTACGGTTCGGGACATGACGAAAAACTGTTTTTT
clone_size: -
j_call: TRBJ1-4
v_call: TRBV6-6
d_call: -

cdr3_aa: CASSLGGDRALEVQETQYF
cdr3_nt: TGTGCCAGCAGTTTAGGGGGGGACAGGGCATTGGAGGTGCAAGAGACCCAGTACTTC
clone_size: -
j_call: TRBJ2-5
v_call: TRBV28
d_call: TRBD1

cdr3_aa: CASSSQSRQGTQYF
cdr3_nt: TGTGCCAGCAGCTCCCAGTCGCGGCAGGGGACCCAGTACTTC
clone_size: -
j_call: TRBJ2-5
v_call: TRBV5-4
d_call: -

cdr3_aa: CASRSTRGRNTEAFF
cdr3_nt: TGCGCCAGCAGATCGACCAGGGGCAGGAACACTGAAGCTTTCTTT
clone_size: -
j_call: TRBJ1-1
v_call: TRBV5-1
d_call: -

cdr3_aa: CAWRAGVVGEAFF
cdr3_nt: TGTGCCTGGAGGGCCGGTGTCGTGGGCGAAGCTTTCTTT
clone_size: -
j_call: TRBJ1-1
v_call: TRBV30
d_call: -

cdr3_aa: CASSFPGRRETQYF
cdr3_nt: TGTGCCAGCAGCTTCCCCGGGCGGAGGGAGACCCAGTACTTC
clone_size: -
j_call: TRBJ2-5
v_call: TRBV7-2
d_call: -

cdr3_aa: CASSLGTSGGPGTDTQYF
cdr3_nt: TGCGCCAGCAGCCTAGGGACTAGCGGGGGGCCGGGCACAGATACGCAGTATTTT
clone_size: -
j_call: TRBJ2-3
v_call: TRBV10-1
d_call: TRBD2

cdr3_aa: CASSSQLAGGPDTQYF
cdr3_nt: TGCGCCAGCAGCTCGCAACTAGCGGGGGGCCCAGATACGCAGTATTTT
clone_size: -
j_call: TRBJ2-3
v_call: TRBV5-1
d_call: TRBD2

cdr3_aa: CASTQSTGGETQYF
cdr3_nt: TGTGCCAGCACTCAGTCGACCGGGGGAGAGACCCAGTACTTC
clone_size: once
j_call: TRBJ2-5
v_call: TRBV6-5
d_call: -

cdr3_aa: CASSTYLGTGAKSSGNTIYF
cdr3_nt: TGTGCCAGTAGTACTTACCTCGGGACAGGGGCCAAGAGCTCTGGAAACACCATATATTTT
clone_size: once
j_call: TRBJ1-3
v_call: TRBV19
d_call: TRBD1

cdr3_aa: CASSEAGRKAFF
cdr3_nt: TGTGCCAGCAGTGAAGCAGGCAGGAAAGCTTTCTTT
clone_size: -
j_call: TRBJ1-1
v_call: TRBV2
d_call: -

cdr3_aa: CASSLAGGTETQYF
cdr3_nt: TGTGCTAGCAGCTTAGCCGGAGGGACAGAGACCCAGTACTTC
clone_size: -
j_call: TRBJ2-5
v_call: TRBV7-7
d_call: -

cdr3_aa: CASSQDGGAGTDTQYF
cdr3_nt: TGCGCCAGCAGCCAAGACGGCGGGGCTGGCACAGATACGCAGTATTTT
clone_size: -
j_call: TRBJ2-3
v_call: TRBV4-1
d_call: -

cdr3_aa: CASSVNRGLSSYNEQFF
cdr3_nt: TGTGCCAGCAGCGTAAACAGGGGTCTTAGCTCCTACAATGAGCAGTTCTTC
clone_size: -
j_call: TRBJ2-1
v_call: TRBV5-5
d_call: TRBD1

cdr3_aa: CASSRQSGGSYNEQFF
cdr3_nt: TGTGCCAGCAGCCGGCAGAGCGGGGGCTCCTACAATGAGCAGTTCTTC
clone_size: -
j_call: TRBJ2-1
v_call: TRBV7-3
d_call: TRBD2

cdr3_aa: CASGSFLNEQFF
cdr3_nt: TGTGCTAGTGGTTCCTTTCTGAATGAGCAGTTCTTC
clone_size: -
j_call: TRBJ2-1
v_call: TRBV12-5
d_call: -

cdr3_aa: CASSPPDRRETEAFF
cdr3_nt: TGTGCCAGTAGTCCCCCCGACAGGAGAGAGACTGAAGCTTTCTTT
clone_size: -
j_call: TRBJ1-1
v_call: TRBV19
d_call: -

cdr3_aa: CAWSPGQGIVYEQYF
cdr3_nt: TGTGCCTGGAGTCCGGGACAGGGGATAGTCTACGAGCAGTACTTC
clone_size: -
j_call: TRBJ2-7
v_call: TRBV30
d_call: TRBD1